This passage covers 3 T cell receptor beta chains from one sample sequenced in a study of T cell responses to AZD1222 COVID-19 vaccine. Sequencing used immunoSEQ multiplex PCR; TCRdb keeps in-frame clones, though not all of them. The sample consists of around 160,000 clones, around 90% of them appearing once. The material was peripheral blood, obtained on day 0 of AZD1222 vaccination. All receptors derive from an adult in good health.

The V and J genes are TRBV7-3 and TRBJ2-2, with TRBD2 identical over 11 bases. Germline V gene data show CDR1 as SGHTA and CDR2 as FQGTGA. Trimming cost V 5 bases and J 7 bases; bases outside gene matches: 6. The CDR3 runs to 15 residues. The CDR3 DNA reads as TGTGCCAGCAGCCTAGCGGGGGGAAATGGCGGGGAGCTGTTTTTT. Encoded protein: CASSLAGGNGGELFF.

Here the CDR3 DNA reads TGTGCTAGTGGCGTGACAGGGAGATTGGACAATCAGCCCCAGCATTTT. It yields the protein CASGVTGRLDNQPQHF. The genes are TRBV12-5 and TRBJ1-5, with 7 bases identical to TRBD1. The CDR3 is 16 amino acids. Germline V CDR1 and CDR2: LGHNT, FRNRAP. The J segment lost 3 bases and the V segment lost 6 bases, leaving 11 bases of the junction unmatched.

In DNA form, the CDR3 reads TGTGCCAGCAGCTCGGGACAGGCAGCCTACGAGCAGTACTTC. It translates to CASSSGQAAYEQYF. The chain links TRBV13 to TRBJ2-7, with TRBD1 identical over 8 bases. V shed 4 bases and J 2 bases; nucleotides not matched to a gene: 4. There are 14 residues in the CDR3. Germline V CDR1 and CDR2: PRHDT, FYEKMQ (reference sequence).